This T cell receptor (beta chain) was captured in a study of OX40 agonist ivuxolimab in advanced cancers. Clones were read by immunoSEQ multiplex PCR, and TCRdb kept only the in-frame ones, dropping some. This table holds about 35,000 clones, roughly 82% found once. This CDR3 comprises 16 residues. CDR1 is SGHRS, CDR2 YFSETQ, per germline. V was pared by 0 bases and J by 7 bases, with 13 bases of the junction left unmatched. The V and J genes are TRBV5-1 and TRBJ2-7; 7 bases map to TRBD2. Material: CD4+ or CD8+ T cells sorted from blood, obtained in a trial of the OX40 agonist ivuxolimab. The TCR originated in an adult with an advanced solid tumor such as melanoma, head and neck, liver or kidney cancer. CDR3 DNA: TGCGCCAGCAGCTTGGGGCTAGCGGACCTCTCTGGGGAGCAGTACTTC. Its protein product is CASSLGLADLSGEQYF.